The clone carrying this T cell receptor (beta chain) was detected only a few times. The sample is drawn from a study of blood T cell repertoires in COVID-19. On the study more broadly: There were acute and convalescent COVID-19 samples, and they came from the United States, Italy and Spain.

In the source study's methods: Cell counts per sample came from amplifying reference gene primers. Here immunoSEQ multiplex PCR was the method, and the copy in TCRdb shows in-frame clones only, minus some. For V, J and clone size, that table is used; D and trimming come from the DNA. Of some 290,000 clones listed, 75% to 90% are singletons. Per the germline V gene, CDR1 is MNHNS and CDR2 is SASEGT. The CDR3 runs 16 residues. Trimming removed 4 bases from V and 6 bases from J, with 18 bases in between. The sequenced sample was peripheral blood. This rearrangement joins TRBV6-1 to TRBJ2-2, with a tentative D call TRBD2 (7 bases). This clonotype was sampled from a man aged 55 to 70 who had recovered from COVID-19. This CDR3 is CASSGGQGRAAGELFF. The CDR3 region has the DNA TGTGCCAGCAGTGGAGGGCAGGGGAGGGCAGCCGGGGAGCTGTTTTTT.